This TCR beta chain was identified in a study of untreated major depressive disorder. Study observations and caveats: CD4+ T cells from depressed patients used TRBV05-01 (Vbeta 5.1) more often than controls.

Generated by immunoSEQ multiplex PCR, the TCRdb table keeps only in-frame clones and is missing some. The sample includes approximately 15,000 clones, 75% to 95% of them seen just once. CDR3 length equals 19 residues. The germline V gene has CDR1 SGHTA and CDR2 FQGNSA. Deletions cut 0 bases from V and 0 bases from J, with 18 bases between. Regarding this clone: The antigen remains unidentified.

Sequencing was carried out using CD4+ T cells from PBMCs. The TCR sequence derives from a woman aged 30 to 39 with major depressive disorder. The chain links TRBV7-2 to TRBJ1-5; D call uncertain. DNA of the CDR3: TGTGCCAGCAGCTTAGCGGTGGCGGTGGGCCCTAGTAGCAATCAGCCCCAGCATTTT. Translating gives CASSLAVAVGPSSNQPQHF. The variable domain in full, with the rest retrieved from reference TRBV7-2 and TRBJ1-5, is GAGVSQSPSNKVTEKGKDVELRCDPISGHTALYWYRQSLGQGLEFLIYFQGNSAPDKSGLPSDRFSAERTGGSVSTLTIQRTQQEDSAVYLCASSLAVAVGPSSNQPQHFGDGTRLSIL.